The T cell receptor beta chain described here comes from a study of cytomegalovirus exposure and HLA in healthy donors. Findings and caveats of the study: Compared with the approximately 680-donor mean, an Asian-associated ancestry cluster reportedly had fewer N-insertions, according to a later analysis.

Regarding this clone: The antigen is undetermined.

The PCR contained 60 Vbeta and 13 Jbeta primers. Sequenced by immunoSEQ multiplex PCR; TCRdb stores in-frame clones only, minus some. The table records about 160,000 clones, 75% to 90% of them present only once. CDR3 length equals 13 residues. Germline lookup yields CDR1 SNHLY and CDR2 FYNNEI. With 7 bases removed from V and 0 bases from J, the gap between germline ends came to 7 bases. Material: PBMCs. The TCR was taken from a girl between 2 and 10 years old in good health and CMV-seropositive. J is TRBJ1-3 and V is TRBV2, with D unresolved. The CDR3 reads CASKADSGNTIYF. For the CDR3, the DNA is TGTGCCAGCAAAGCCGACTCTGGAAACACCATATATTTT.